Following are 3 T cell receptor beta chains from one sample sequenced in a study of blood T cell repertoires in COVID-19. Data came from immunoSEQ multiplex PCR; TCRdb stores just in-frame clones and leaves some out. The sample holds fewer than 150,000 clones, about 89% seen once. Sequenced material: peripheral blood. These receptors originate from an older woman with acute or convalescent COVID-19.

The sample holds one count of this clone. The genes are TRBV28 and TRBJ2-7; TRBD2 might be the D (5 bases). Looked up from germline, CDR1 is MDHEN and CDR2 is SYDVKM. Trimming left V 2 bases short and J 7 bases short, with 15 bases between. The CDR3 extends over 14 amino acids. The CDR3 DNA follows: TGTGCCAGCAGTTTACCTCTGGCTGAGCGGGAGCAGTACTTC. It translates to CASSLPLAEREQYF. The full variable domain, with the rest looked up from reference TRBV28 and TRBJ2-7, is DVKVTQSSRYLVKRTGEKVFLECVQDMDHENMFWYRQDPGLGLRLIYFSYDVKMKEKGDIPEGYSVSREKKERFSLILESASTNQTSMYLCASSLPLAEREQYFGPGTRLTVT.

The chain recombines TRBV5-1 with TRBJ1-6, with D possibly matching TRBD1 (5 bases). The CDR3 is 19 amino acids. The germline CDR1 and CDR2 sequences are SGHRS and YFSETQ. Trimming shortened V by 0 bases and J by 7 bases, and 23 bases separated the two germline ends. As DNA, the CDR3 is TGCGCCAGCAGCTTGGACAGGCGAAGGACAACTCCCGGCAATTCACCCCTCCACTTT. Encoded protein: CASSLDRRRTTPGNSPLHF.

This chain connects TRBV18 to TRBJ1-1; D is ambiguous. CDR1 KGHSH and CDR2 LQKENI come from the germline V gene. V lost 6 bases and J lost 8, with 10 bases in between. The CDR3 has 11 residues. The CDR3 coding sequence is TGTGCCAGCTCGCGGGAATCAGAAGCTTTCTTT. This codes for CASSRESEAFF.